These 20 T cell receptor beta chains originate from one sample sequenced in a study of T cell responses to AZD1222 COVID-19 vaccine. TCRdb's copy holds only in-frame clones and misses some; the assay was immunoSEQ multiplex PCR. The data show about 140,000 clones, 88% seen once. The material sequenced was peripheral blood, taken 28 days after the second AZD1222 dose. These receptors came from an adult who received the AZD1222 COVID-19 vaccine.

The chain couples TRBV28 to TRBJ1-2, with 7 bases that match TRBD1. CDR1 and CDR2 from the germline V gene are MDHEN and SYDVKM. Germline trimming cut 3 bases from V and 5 bases from J; bases unmatched to any gene: 6. CDR3 size: 14 residues. The CDR3 region has the DNA TGTGCCAGCAGTTTGGACAGGACTCTATATGGCTACACCTTC. Its translation: CASSLDRTLYGYTF.

The chain is built from TRBV5-6 and TRBJ2-2; TRBD1 or TRBD2 may be the D gene (5 bases each). Germline assignment: CDR1 SGHDT and CDR2 YYEEEE. The CDR3 covers 14 residues. V was shortened by 7 bases and J by 6 bases, with 16 bases between the two germline ends. CDR3 coding DNA: TGTGCCAGCCGTGGGGGAAGAGTGGCCGGGGAGCTGTTTTTT. It codes for CASRGGRVAGELFF.

This chain uses TRBV7-3 with TRBJ1-2; 7 bases map to TRBD1. After removal of 9 bases from V and 2 bases from J, the junction contained 6 bases not matched to a gene. The CDR3 is 13 residues long. Germline V gene sequence: CDR1 SGHTA, CDR2 FQGTGA. The CDR3 region is CARPGTENYGYTF. The DNA of the CDR3 is TGTGCCAGACCAGGGACAGAAAACTATGGCTACACCTTC.

This rearrangement joins TRBV12-5 to TRBJ2-7, with 11 bases identical to TRBD2. The CDR3 is 16 amino acids. Germline values: CDR1 LGHNT, CDR2 FRNRAP. CDR3 in DNA: TGTGCCGGGGGTCCAGTGCGGGGACTAGCGGTTTACGAGCAGTACTTC. Its translation is CAGGPVRGLAVYEQYF.

V and J are TRBV24-1 and TRBJ2-7; 8 bases line up with TRBD2. V was clipped by 6 bases and J by 3 bases; unmatched bases: 9. The CDR3 is 15 residues long. Per germline, CDR1 KGHDR and CDR2 SFDVKD. The CDR3 DNA reads TGTGCCACCAGTTCCGGCGGGGGGCCCTACTACGAGCAGTACTTC. Its protein product is CATSSGGGPYYEQYF.

The chain recombines TRBV28 with TRBJ1-2; D gene unclear. V was trimmed by 6 bases and J by 6 bases, leaving 11 bases between them. This CDR3 is 12 amino acids long. CDR1 is MDHEN, CDR2 SYDVKM, per germline. DNA of the CDR3: TGTGCCAGCAGCCCGTCGCTAGATGGCTACACCTTC. Its protein product is CASSPSLDGYTF.

This chain uses TRBV6-2 or TRBV6-3 with TRBJ1-1; 8 positions agree with TRBD1. Trimming at V came to 3 bases and at J to 1 base, leaving 1 base not matched to a gene. CDR1 MNHEY and CDR2 SVGEGT come from the germline V gene. CDR3 length: 14 amino acids. The DNA of the CDR3 is TGTGCCAGCAGTTATCAGGGGGCGAACACTGAAGCTTTCTTT. It codes for CASSYQGANTEAFF.

The chain's CDR3 is CASSFPGPSVVSPLHF. CDR3 DNA: TGTGCCAGCAGTTTCCCGGGACCTTCTGTCGTTTCACCCCTCCACTTT. The chain is built from TRBV28 and TRBJ1-6; tentative D call: TRBD1 (5 bases). V was clipped by 3 bases and J by 9 bases, with 18 bases between them. The CDR3 is 16 residues long. Germline loops: CDR1 MDHEN, CDR2 SYDVKM.

The chain couples TRBV19 to TRBJ1-1; D unclear. The CDR3 totals 14 residues. CDR1 is LNHDA and CDR2 is SQIVND in the germline V gene (reference sequence). Trimming removed 5 bases at V and 5 bases at J, with 15 bases between. The chain's CDR3 is CASSPLSKGTEAFF. The CDR3 DNA sequence: TGTGCCAGTAGTCCCCTAAGTAAGGGTACTGAAGCTTTCTTT.

The chain has TRBV24-1 and TRBJ1-2, with D perhaps matching TRBD1 (5 bases). The CDR3 extends over 13 amino acids. Trimming cost V 5 bases and J 3 bases, with 9 bases left between them. The germline gives CDR1 KGHDR, CDR2 SFDVKD. In DNA form, the CDR3 reads TGTGCCACCAGTGGGGACGGATACTATGGCTACACCTTC. Residues: CATSGDGYYGYTF.

The rearrangement uses TRBV9 and TRBJ2-1; D call uncertain. V gave up 2 bases and J gave up 0 bases, with 15 bases separating them. Germline CDR1 is SGDLS and CDR2 is YYNGEE. The CDR3 runs to 17 residues. In DNA form, the CDR3 reads TGTGCCAGCAGCGTCCGGCCAGTGACACCCTCCTACAATGAGCAGTTCTTC. As protein: CASSVRPVTPSYNEQFF.

The chain has TRBV3-1 (or the pseudogene TRBV3-2) and TRBJ2-3; 11 bases map to TRBD1. V was clipped by 0 bases and J by 5 bases; unmatched bases: 7. From germline, CDR1 is LGHDT and CDR2 YNNKEL (reference sequence). This CDR3 is 17 amino acids long. CDR3 sequence reads: CASSQEGRTGGLDTQYF. Written as DNA, the CDR3 is TGTGCCAGCAGCCAAGAGGGGCGGACAGGGGGCTTAGATACGCAGTATTTT.

This rearrangement joins TRBV19 to TRBJ2-2, with 12 bases lining up with TRBD2. With 4 bases clipped from V and 3 bases from J, the junction kept 6 bases outside the gene matches. The CDR3 consists of 17 residues. From germline, CDR1 is LNHDA and CDR2 SQIVND (reference sequence). CDR3 DNA: TGTGCCAGTAGTAAGGGACTAGCGGGTTCTTACACCGGGGAGCTGTTTTTT. It is translated as CASSKGLAGSYTGELFF. Full variable domain (rest looked up from reference TRBV19 and TRBJ2-2): DGGITQSPKYLFRKEGQNVTLSCEQNLNHDAMYWYRQDPGQGLRLIYYSQIVNDFQKGDIAEGYSVSREKKESFPLTVTSAQKNPTAFYLCASSKGLAGSYTGELFFGEGSRLTVL.

V and J are TRBV3-1 (or the pseudogene TRBV3-2) and TRBJ2-1; 7 positions match TRBD1. The length of the CDR3 is 15 residues. CDR1 and CDR2 (germline): LGHDT, YNNKEL (reference sequence). V gave up 4 bases and J gave up 5 bases; unmatched junction bases: 8. CDR3: CASSPRQGGNNEQFF. DNA for the CDR3: TGTGCCAGCAGCCCTAGACAGGGTGGTAACAATGAGCAGTTCTTC.

V is TRBV21-1 and J is TRBJ1-5. TRBV21-1 is a listed pseudogene. This CDR3 is 14 amino acids long. The CDR3 region has the DNA TGTGCCAGGGGGTTCGGGGAGGCTAATCAGCCCCAGCATTTT. Encoded protein: CARGFGEANQPQHF.

The chain is built from TRBV5-1 and TRBJ1-4; 7 positions agree with TRBD1. The junction had 5 bases not matched to a gene; V was cut back by 0 bases and J by 3 bases. Germline CDR1 and CDR2: SGHRS and YFSETQ. This CDR3 is built from 16 residues. This CDR3 reads CASSLAEGASNEKLFF. DNA of the CDR3: TGCGCCAGCAGCTTGGCCGAGGGGGCTTCTAATGAAAAACTGTTTTTT.

The rearrangement joins TRBV7-9 to TRBJ2-2; D remains ambiguous. V lost 5 bases to trimming and J lost 6 bases, with 16 bases between them. The CDR3 has 15 amino acids. The germline gives CDR1 SEHNR, CDR2 FQNEAQ (reference sequence). The CDR3 DNA is TGTGCCAGCAGCCCAGGTTCGGGTGGGTCCGGGGAGCTGTTTTTT. Translating it yields CASSPGSGGSGELFF.

J is TRBJ2-3 and V is TRBV2, with TRBD2 as a possible D gene (5 bases). V lost 1 base and J 13 bases, leaving 15 bases between the germline ends. Germline V lookup: CDR1 SNHLY, CDR2 FYNNEI. The CDR3 sequence is 13 residues long. CDR3 protein: CASSEELASWKYF. The CDR3 DNA reads TGTGCCAGCAGTGAAGAGTTAGCGAGTTGGAAGTATTTT.

This clone was observed a few times. This chain joins TRBV2 and TRBJ2-7; D perhaps matches TRBD2 (5 bases). CDR1 and CDR2 (germline): SNHLY, FYNNEI. Trimming took off 6 bases at V and 6 bases at J, with 15 bases between the two ends. The CDR3 extends over 13 amino acids. CDR3 sequence: CASRGLRRGEQYF. DNA of the CDR3: TGTGCCAGCAGAGGACTGCGCCGGGGCGAGCAGTACTTC.

V usage is TRBV28 and J usage is TRBJ1-1; D is perhaps TRBD1 (5 bases). V was clipped by 6 bases and J by 8 bases, with 13 bases between them. Germline V gene data show CDR1 as MDHEN and CDR2 as SYDVKM. The CDR3 spans 12 residues. CDR3 DNA: TGTGCCAGCAGGTATGTGAGGGGAGAAGCTTTCTTT. Translated: CASRYVRGEAFF.